The 2 T cell receptor beta chains presented below share a single source sample, sequenced in a study of T cell responses to AZD1222 COVID-19 vaccine. Assay used: immunoSEQ multiplex PCR; TCRdb lists only in-frame clones, some missing. The sample has about 110,000 clones; about 93% are singletons. This specimen was peripheral blood, taken on day 0 of AZD1222 vaccination. The receptors shown here come from an adult in good health.

For the CDR3, the DNA is TGTGCCAGCAGCCAAGATACGGGAGCCAAAAACATTCAGTACTTC. It specifies CASSQDTGAKNIQYF. V usage is TRBV14 and J usage is TRBJ2-4; D call uncertain. Trimming took off 0 bases at V and 0 bases at J, with 6 bases between the two ends. The CDR3 is 15 amino acids. CDR1 is SGHDN, CDR2 FVKESK, per germline.

The V gene is TRBV4-3, the J gene TRBJ1-5, with 10 bases identical to TRBD1. Germline CDR1 is LGHNA and CDR2 is YSLEER. Losses at the gene ends were 1 base for V and 2 bases for J; bases not matched to a gene: 8. The CDR3 runs to 18 residues. For the CDR3, the DNA is TGCGCCAGCAGCCAAGCGGCCGCCGGGACAGGGGGCAATCAGCCCCAGCATTTT. Protein sequence: CASSQAAAGTGGNQPQHF.